This TCR beta chain emerged from a study of cytomegalovirus exposure and HLA in healthy donors. CDR1 and CDR2 from the germline V gene are MNHNY and SVGAGI (reference sequence). This CDR3 region has 12 residues. With 7 bases removed from V and 5 bases from J, the gap between germline ends came to 9 bases. Primers included in the PCR were 60 Vbeta and 13 Jbeta primers. The data were produced by immunoSEQ multiplex PCR, yet TCRdb's version contains in-frame clones alone and is incomplete. This sample yields more than 120,000 clones, of which 75% to 90% are seen a single time; under 3.5% belongs to the top ten. This clone came up a few times.

The sample was PBMCs. V and J are TRBV6-6 and TRBJ2-1; D might be TRBD2 (5 bases). The sequence came from a woman aged 25 to 39 in good health and CMV-seronegative. As DNA, the CDR3 is TGTGCCAGCACGGGGTTGCACAATGAGCAGTTCTTC. It yields the protein CASTGLHNEQFF.